A selection of T cell receptor beta chains follows, all from one sample in a study of OX40 agonist ivuxolimab in advanced cancers. The repertoire was sequenced with immunoSEQ multiplex PCR; TCRdb's copy has only in-frame clones and lacks some. This table holds some 70,000 clones, more than 75% found once. The sequencing used CD4+ or CD8+ T cells sorted from blood, collected in a trial of the OX40 agonist ivuxolimab. The receptors come from an adult with an advanced solid tumor such as melanoma, head and neck, liver or kidney cancer. The CDR3 runs from the conserved cysteine through the conserved F or W. The D gene is left open where the match is weak. Clone size is given for some rows only: seen once, a few or many times, or a class if the clone is expanded.

13	.	.	TRBV13	TRBJ1-2	TGTGCCAGCAGCTTGGGGGGCAGCTATGGCTACACCTTC	CASSLGGSYGYTF
13	once	.	TRBV21-1	TRBJ1-2	TGTGCCAGCAGCGCCGGGACGGAGTATGGCTACACCTTC	CASSAGTEYGYTF
15	.	.	TRBV28	TRBJ1-1	TGTGCCAGCAGTTTAGGGGCTGGGACCAGGGCTGAAGCTTTCTTT	CASSLGAGTRAEAFF
16	few	TRBD1	TRBV7-3	TRBJ2-1	TGTGCCAGCAGCTTCCTCGGGACAGGGAAATACAATGAGCAGTTCTTC	CASSFLGTGKYNEQFF
13	.	.	TRBV6-5	TRBJ1-4	TGTGCCAGCAGGGGATCCACTAATGAAAAACTGTTTTTT	CASRGSTNEKLFF
13	once	.	TRBV30	TRBJ1-1	TGTGCCTGGGCTAAAGGATTAAACACTGAAGCTTTCTTT	CAWAKGLNTEAFF
13	.	.	TRBV19	TRBJ2-3	TGTGCCAGTAGGCTAAGTACCGCAGATACGCAGTATTTT	CASRLSTADTQYF
15	.	.	TRBV4-1	TRBJ1-3	TGCGCCAGCAGCCAATTTGGTCAGGGAATGAACACCATATATTTT	CASSQFGQGMNTIYF
15	.	TRBD2	TRBV18	TRBJ2-1	TGTGCCAGCTCACCAGCGCGGGAGAGCACCAATGAGCAGTTCTTC	CASSPARESTNEQFF
17	.	TRBD2	TRBV7-2	TRBJ2-2	TGTGCCAGCAGCTCCCCTCGACTAGCGGGAGACACCGGGGAGCTGTTTTTT	CASSSPRLAGDTGELFF
16	once	.	TRBV28	TRBJ2-7	TGTGCCAGCAGTTTGATATGGGGCGACCTCTCCTACGAGCAGTACTTC	CASSLIWGDLSYEQYF
15	.	TRBD1	TRBV29-1	TRBJ2-1	TGCAGCGTTGGACCAACAGGGGGCTCCTACAATGAGCAGTTCTTC	CSVGPTGGSYNEQFF
15	.	TRBD1	TRBV7-2	TRBJ1-4	TGTGCCAGCAGTTCTAACAGGGGTCCTAATGAAAAACTGTTTTTT	CASSSNRGPNEKLFF
15	.	TRBD1	TRBV5-1	TRBJ2-2	TGCGCCAGCAGCCCAGGGGGAACCGCCCCCGGGGAGCTGTTTTTT	CASSPGGTAPGELFF
15	.	.	TRBV11-2	TRBJ2-5	TGTGCCAGCAGCTACCGGGACCCTTCTCAAGAGACCCAGTACTTC	CASSYRDPSQETQYF
12	.	.	TRBV28	TRBJ1-2	TGTGCCAGCACCCCCGGGAGGGCCGGCTACACCTTC	CASTPGRAGYTF
13	few	.	TRBV6-1	TRBJ1-2	TGTGCCAGCAGTGGACTGCCCTCCGGGGGCTACACCTTC	CASSGLPSGGYTF
15	.	TRBD1	TRBV7-2	TRBJ2-4	TGTGCCAGCAGCTTGACAGGGAGTTGGGAAAACATTCAGTACTTC	CASSLTGSWENIQYF
15	few	.	TRBV28	TRBJ1-6	TGTGCCAGCACCCTTAGAGACAGGAATAATTCACCCCTCCACTTT	CASTLRDRNNSPLHF
16	.	TRBD2	TRBV7-2	TRBJ2-1	TGTGCCAGCAGCTTGGGCCCGGGACTAGATGGCAATGAGCAGTTCTTC	CASSLGPGLDGNEQFF
15	.	.	TRBV28	TRBJ2-7	TGTGCCAGCAGTTTCCGGCAGACCAGAACCTACGAGCAGTACTTC	CASSFRQTRTYEQYF
13	.	.	TRBV7-2	TRBJ1-2	TGTGCCAGCAGCTTGGGGGGGAACTATGGCTACACCTTC	CASSLGGNYGYTF
13	.	.	TRBV15	TRBJ1-2	TGTGCCACCAGCAGAGATCTCGGCTATGGCTACACCTTC	CATSRDLGYGYTF
16	few	TRBD1	TRBV9	TRBJ2-1	TGTGCCAGCAGCGCCCGACAGGGGGGCCCCTACAATGAGCAGTTCTTC	CASSARQGGPYNEQFF
12	.	.	TRBV28	TRBJ1-1	TGTGCCAGCAGTTCTGGGCTCTGGGAAGCTTTCTTT	CASSSGLWEAFF
14	.	.	TRBV19	TRBJ2-2	TGTGCCAGTAGGGCCACGGGTAATACCGGGGAGCTGTTTTTT	CASRATGNTGELFF
15	.	TRBD1	TRBV5-1	TRBJ1-1	TGCGCCAGCAGCTCCGACAGGGGGTTGAACACTGAAGCTTTCTTT	CASSSDRGLNTEAFF
15	.	.	TRBV5-1	TRBJ1-1	TGCGCCAGCAGCTTGGTTGGGGGGGTGAACACTGAAGCTTTCTTT	CASSLVGGVNTEAFF
13	.	TRBD1	TRBV6-5	TRBJ1-2	TGTGCCAGCGGCCGAGGGGACAGGGGTGGCTACACCTTC	CASGRGDRGGYTF
14	.	.	TRBV5-1	TRBJ1-1	TGCGCCAGCAGCTTGGTTGTAGCGAACACTGAAGCTTTCTTT	CASSLVVANTEAFF
15	.	TRBD1	TRBV5-1	TRBJ2-4	TGCGCCAGCAGCGGGACAGGGGCGGCCAAAAACATTCAGTACTTC	CASSGTGAAKNIQYF
16	.	.	TRBV28	TRBJ1-3	TGTGCCAGCAGTTCGGGCGGGGCTACCTCTGGAAACACCATATATTTT	CASSSGGATSGNTIYF
14	.	.	TRBV11-2	TRBJ2-1	TGTGCCAGCAGCTTAACCACAGGGCGCGATGAGCAGTTCTTC	CASSLTTGRDEQFF
15	.	.	TRBV7-2	TRBJ2-6	TGTGCCAGCAGCTTACTGAGCTCTGGGGCCAACGTCCTGACTTTC	CASSLLSSGANVLTF
15	.	TRBD1	TRBV6-5	TRBJ2-2	TGTGCCAGCAAAAGCGACAGGGTACGGGCCGGGGAGCTGTTTTTT	CASKSDRVRAGELFF
14	.	.	TRBV19	TRBJ1-5	TGTGCCAGTAGTATCTACGGGGACAATCAGCCCCAGCATTTT	CASSIYGDNQPQHF
17	.	TRBD2	TRBV4-1	TRBJ2-2	TGCGCCAGCAGCGACATCCCTCTAGCGGGAGTACCCGGGGAGCTGTTTTTT	CASSDIPLAGVPGELFF
14	.	.	TRBV30	TRBJ1-6	TGTGCCTGGAGACCGCAACAGGTTAATTCACCCCTCCACTTT	CAWRPQQVNSPLHF
14	.	.	TRBV5-1	TRBJ2-1	TGCGCCAGCAGCTTGCCCCACACCCACAATGAGCAGTTCTTC	CASSLPHTHNEQFF
18	.	TRBD1	TRBV19	TRBJ2-6	TGTGCCAGTAGTAGTCGACAGGGGATGGGGACAGGGGCCAACGTCCTGACTTTC	CASSSRQGMGTGANVLTF
13	.	.	TRBV18	TRBJ2-3	TGTGCCAGCTCACCAGTGGGGCAAGATACGCAGTATTTT	CASSPVGQDTQYF
13	.	.	TRBV2	TRBJ1-2	TGTGCCAGCAGTGAAGGGGACGGATATGGCTACACCTTC	CASSEGDGYGYTF
13	.	.	TRBV29-1	TRBJ1-5	TGCAGCGTTAGGGAGACGGGGAATCAGCCCCAGCATTTT	CSVRETGNQPQHF
15	.	.	TRBV27	TRBJ2-7	TGTGCCAGCAGAATGGGACCGTCTACTCATTACGAGCAGTACTTC	CASRMGPSTHYEQYF
14	.	TRBD1	TRBV6-6	TRBJ1-5	TGTGCCAGCACAGGGGGGGATGGCAATCAGCCCCAGCATTTT	CASTGGDGNQPQHF
14	few	TRBD1	TRBV12-5	TRBJ2-1	TGTGCTAGTGGGGGACGGGACAGTACAGGGGAGCAGTTCTTC	CASGGRDSTGEQFF
13	.	.	TRBV27	TRBJ1-1	TGTGCCAGCAGTTTAAGGGGGAACACTGAAGCTTTCTTT	CASSLRGNTEAFF
13	.	.	TRBV6-5	TRBJ2-5	TGTGCCACCACTTCCGAGACATTGGGGACCCAGTACTTC	CATTSETLGTQYF
15	.	.	TRBV2	TRBJ1-5	TGTGCCAGCAGTGAAGACGCAGGGGGCAATCAGCCCCAGCATTTT	CASSEDAGGNQPQHF
16	.	.	TRBV25-1	TRBJ2-7	TGTGCCAGCAATACCTTCGAGGGGGGTGCAGGACACGAGCAGTACTTC	CASNTFEGGAGHEQYF
17	.	.	TRBV5-1	TRBJ1-3	TGCGCCAGCAGCTTCCTAGGACAGACAAACTCTGGAAACACCATATATTTT	CASSFLGQTNSGNTIYF